What follows is one T cell receptor (beta chain) and its context. What it recognizes is unknown. A read error may explain this, as a much larger clone is one base away. The CDR3 loop spans 15 amino acids. Germline V gene data show CDR1 as SGHRS and CDR2 as YFSETQ. From the 5' RACE reads, TCRdb called clonotypes with MiXCR, one entry per CDR3 protein. The profile covers 190,000 or so distinct CDR3 sequences, with 13% appearing a single time and about 17% taken by the ten largest. The data were obtained in a study of CD8 T cells in ankylosing spondylitis. Overall study findings and caveats: Disease-linked clones reportedly concentrated significantly in matched ankylosing spondylitis synovial fluid. Disease-associated clonotypes exhibited CD8+ identity and were relatively infrequent in peripheral blood. Characteristic of ankylosing spondylitis blood, it appeared, was a TCR beta motif comprising several highly homologous variants.

This receptor was obtained from a male donor with ankylosing spondylitis or in good health (not recorded which). Sequenced material: blood, either unsorted or a sorted T cell fraction (not recorded which). The rearrangement joins TRBV5-1 to TRBJ1-1, with D possibly TRBD1 on 6 matching bases. CDR3 protein: CASSFGYRENNEAFF. The CDR3 DNA reads as TGCGCCAGCAGCTTTGGATACAGGGAGAACAATGAAGCTTTCTTT. Full variable domain (missing parts from reference TRBV5-1 and TRBJ1-1): KAGVTQTPRYLIKTRGQQVTLSCSPISGHRSVSWYQQTPGQGLQFLFEYFSETQRNKGNFPGRFSGRQFSNSRSEMNVSTLELGDSALYLCASSFGYRENNEAFFGQGTRLTVV.